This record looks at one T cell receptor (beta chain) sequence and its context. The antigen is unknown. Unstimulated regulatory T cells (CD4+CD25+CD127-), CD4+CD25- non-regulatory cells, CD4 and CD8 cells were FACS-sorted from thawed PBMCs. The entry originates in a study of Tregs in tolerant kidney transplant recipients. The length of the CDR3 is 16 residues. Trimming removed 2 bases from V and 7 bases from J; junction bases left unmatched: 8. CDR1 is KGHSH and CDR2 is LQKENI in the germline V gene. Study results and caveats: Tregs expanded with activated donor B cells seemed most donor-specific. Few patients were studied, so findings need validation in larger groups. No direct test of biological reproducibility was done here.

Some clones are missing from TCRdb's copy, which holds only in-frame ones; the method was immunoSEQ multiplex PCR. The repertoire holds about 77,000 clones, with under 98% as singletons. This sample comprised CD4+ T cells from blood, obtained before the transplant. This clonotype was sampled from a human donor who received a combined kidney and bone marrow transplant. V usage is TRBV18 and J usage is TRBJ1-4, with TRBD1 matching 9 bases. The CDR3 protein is CASSPGTGTGSEKLFF. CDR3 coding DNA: TGTGCCAGCTCACCAGGGACAGGGACAGGGAGTGAAAAACTGTTTTTT.